These 10 T cell receptor beta chains originate from one sample sequenced in a study of CD8+ T cells in alopecia areata. Treatment in this sample: oral pan-JAK inhibitor, 5-10 mg twice daily. Sequencing relied on a cDNA template that was reverse transcribed from extracted RNA. Assay: immunoSEQ multiplex PCR; the TCRdb copy retains only in-frame clones and omits some. The data hold more than 90,000 clones, with roughly three fifths observed a single time. The specimen was CD8+ T cells sorted from blood, collected at week 24, from a patient treated with tofacitinib. These receptors all come from a human donor with alopecia areata.

The rearrangement links TRBV19 to TRBJ2-2, with unresolved D. CDR3 length: 17 amino acids. Trimming left V 4 bases short and J 0 bases short, with 15 bases between. Per the germline V gene, CDR1 is LNHDA and CDR2 is SQIVND (reference sequence). CDR3 protein: CASSKTRANSNTGELFF. CDR3 nucleotides: TGTGCCAGTAGTAAAACACGAGCAAATTCGAACACCGGGGAGCTGTTTTTT.

This chain links TRBV7-3 with TRBJ2-5; 8 positions match TRBD2. V gave up 3 bases and J gave up 2 bases; unmatched junction bases: 2. The CDR3 length is 14 residues. Germline V gene sequence: CDR1 SGHTA, CDR2 FQGTGA. The CDR3 region has the DNA TGTGCCAGCAGCTTGGCGGGGGGTCAAGAGACCCAGTACTTC. Its translation: CASSLAGGQETQYF.

This chain links TRBV2 with TRBJ2-2; unclear D gene. Germline CDR1 reads SNHLY; CDR2 reads FYNNEI. This CDR3 region has 12 residues. The germline V and J ends were trimmed by 5 bases and 8 bases, with 9 bases remaining between them. CDR3 bases: TGTGCCAGCAGTTTAGGGCAAGGGGAGCTGTTTTTT. It is translated as CASSLGQGELFF.

The J gene is TRBJ2-6, the V gene TRBV6-1; 9 bases map to TRBD1. Germline V gene data show CDR1 as MNHNS and CDR2 as SASEGT. This CDR3 spans 18 amino acids. V lost 3 bases to trimming and J lost 1 base; unmatched junction nucleotides: 7. CDR3 in amino acids: CASSEWDRERSGANVLTF. The CDR3 nucleotides read TGTGCCAGCAGTGAGTGGGACAGGGAACGATCTGGGGCCAACGTCCTGACTTTC.

This clone was seen only once. The V gene is TRBV9, the J gene TRBJ1-1; possibly TRBD1 for D (6 bases). V shed 1 base and J shed 1 base, with 11 bases lying between them. Looked up from germline, CDR1 is SGDLS and CDR2 is YYNGEE. This CDR3 is built from 15 residues. The CDR3 reads CASSVIGTPNTEAFF. CDR3 DNA sequence: TGTGCCAGCAGCGTAATAGGGACACCGAACACTGAAGCTTTCTTT.

J is TRBJ1-5 and V is TRBV29-1, with 7 positions matching TRBD1. CDR1 is SQVTM, CDR2 ANQGSEA, per germline. CDR3 size: 13 residues. J gave up 3 bases and V 7 bases, and 6 bases lay outside the gene matches. CDR3 residues: CSAQGDLNQPQHF. In DNA form, the CDR3 reads TGCAGCGCGCAGGGGGATCTCAATCAGCCCCAGCATTTT.

The V gene is TRBV5-6, the J gene TRBJ1-1, with TRBD1 matching 7 bases. Germline CDR1 SGHDT, CDR2 YYEEEE. The J segment lost 1 base and the V segment lost 3 bases, leaving 0 bases of the junction unmatched. This CDR3 has 13 amino acids. DNA of the CDR3: TGTGCCAGCAGCTGGGACAGGAACACTGAAGCTTTCTTT. Protein sequence: CASSWDRNTEAFF.

This clone was found a few times. This chain joins TRBV10-3 and TRBJ1-1; D not resolved. Looked up from germline, CDR1 is ENHRY and CDR2 is SYGVKD. This CDR3 has 11 amino acids. The germline V and J ends were trimmed by 2 bases and 4 bases, with 2 bases remaining between them. CDR3 sequence: CAISEATEAFF. DNA of the CDR3: TGTGCCATCAGTGAGGCCACTGAAGCTTTCTTT.

V is TRBV6-6 and J is TRBJ2-1; 12 bases are a match to TRBD2. The germline CDR1 and CDR2 sequences are MNHNY and SVGAGI (reference sequence). J was trimmed by 9 bases and V by 2 bases; bases with no gene match: 2. This CDR3 is built from 14 residues. The CDR3 bases are TGTGCCAGCAGTTACGAACTAGCGGGGGGTGAGCAGTTCTTC. Translated, it gives CASSYELAGGEQFF.

The rearrangement uses TRBV12-5 and TRBJ2-3; TRBD1 might be the D (5 bases). V lost 0 bases and J 2 bases, leaving 15 bases between the germline ends. The CDR3 is 17 residues long. Per the germline V gene, CDR1 is LGHNT and CDR2 is FRNRAP. CDR3 sequence (DNA): TGTGCTAGTGGTTTGGTATTGGGGCCGCTACTCACAGATACGCAGTATTTT. Translating it yields CASGLVLGPLLTDTQYF.